What follows describes a single TCR beta chain. They ran version v3.0 of the immunoSEQ assay at survey level. Using immunoSEQ multiplex PCR, the repertoire was profiled, and TCRdb retains in-frame clones only, with some absent. The sample lists roughly 17,000 clones, approximately 95% seen once, with approximately 1.4% in the top ten. The record originates from a study of long-term antiretroviral therapy in people with HIV. Looked up from germline, CDR1 is LGHNA and CDR2 is YNFKEQ. V shed 0 bases and J 6 bases; nucleotides not matched to a gene: 3. This CDR3 is built from 14 residues. This sample comprised unsorted PBMCs, obtained more than 10 years after starting antiretroviral therapy. This clonotype was sampled from a man aged 25-45 years with HIV. The chain links TRBV4-2 to TRBJ2-7; 9 bases agree with TRBD1. The chain's CDR3 is CASSQEGTGFEQYF. In DNA, the CDR3 is TGTGCCAGCAGCCAAGAGGGGACAGGGTTCGAGCAGTACTTC.